The source of this T cell receptor beta chain is a study of blood T cell repertoires in COVID-19. In the original workflow: Counts of nucleated cells, estimated from reference gene primer amplification, were obtained. Produced via immunoSEQ multiplex PCR; TCRdb's table is partial and in-frame only. That table supplies the V and J calls and clone size; D and trimming were determined from the DNA. This sample has 200,000 to 300,000 clones, with around 86% found just once. V lost 0 bases and J lost 0, with 6 bases in between. Germline loops: CDR1 SGHAT, CDR2 FQNNGV. CDR3 length: 15 residues. The specimen sequenced was peripheral blood. This receptor was obtained from a woman in her sixties with COVID-19, enrolled during active disease. The chain couples TRBV11-2 to TRBJ1-3, with unresolved D. In DNA, the CDR3 is TGTGCCAGCAGCTTAGATGGAGGCTCTGGAAACACCATATATTTT. This sequence encodes CASSLDGGSGNTIYF.